This record looks at one T cell receptor (beta chain) sequence and its context. The repertoire was sequenced with immunoSEQ multiplex PCR; TCRdb's copy has only in-frame clones and lacks some. The sample consists of around 60,000 clones, 81% of them appearing once. This entry belongs to a study of T cell responses to AZD1222 COVID-19 vaccine. V gave up 6 bases and J gave up 6 bases, with 17 bases separating them. The V gene's germline CDR1 is MNHEY and CDR2 SVGEGT. CDR3 size: 14 residues. The specimen comprised peripheral blood, sampled 28 days after the second AZD1222 dose. This TCR was sampled from an adult who received the AZD1222 COVID-19 vaccine. This rearrangement joins TRBV6-2 or TRBV6-3 to TRBJ1-1, with D possibly matching TRBD1 (5 bases). The CDR3 DNA reads as TGTGCCAGCAGCCCCCTCCAGGGAAGGGCTGAAGCTTTCTTT. This encodes CASSPLQGRAEAFF.